This T cell receptor beta chain was identified during a study of regulatory T cells in long-lasting Graves disease. About the study: Persistent cases were those of Graves' disease that involved over 5 years of antithyroid drugs with positive TSH receptor antibodies.

Time point here: persistent/refractory GD, antithyroid drugs over 5 years with positive TRAb. Making the TCR library involved RNA that had been extracted from PBMCs. Xi'an, China, was home to the endocrinology department that provided patients. With iRepertoire HTBI primers and Arm-PCR of CDR3 regions, TCR beta libraries were built. A single record per CDR3 protein comes from TCRdb applying MiXCR to the multiplex PCR reads. The top ten hold roughly 7.7% of the sample, which has around 450,000 distinct CDR3 sequences, 20% to 25% seen once. Regarding this clonotype: This is likely a read error, given that the CDR3 carries no conserved phenylalanine or tryptophan at its end.

Germline CDR1 is LNHDA and CDR2 is SQIVND (reference sequence). This CDR3 spans 14 amino acids. V was pared by 3 bases and J by 2 bases, with 11 bases between. This rearrangement joins TRBV19 to TRBJ2-7; no reliable D call. The specimen comprised peripheral blood mononuclear cells (PBMCs), sampled when the disease was refractory, from a patient treated with antithyroid drugs. The source is a female donor with Graves disease. CDR3 residues: CASSIIDKPYEQYS. The CDR3 nucleotides read TGTGCCAGTAGTATTATCGACAAACCCTACGAGCAGTACTCC.